The 8 T cell receptor beta chains listed next were all sequenced from one sample in a study of a mutant IDH1 vaccine in newly diagnosed glioma (dated by TCRdb to the early 2020s). The library was made by the immunoSEQ multiplex PCR assay. Not all clones reach the TCRdb copy of this immuneACCESS table, which keeps in-frame sequences only. Checked studies attribute under half of the gap to unresolved V genes and leave the rest unexplained. For this sample the table gives nearly 50,000 clones, of which about nine tenths were detected only once. About 2.2% of the sample lies in the top ten. The time point label here, explained by the study, means: baseline, week 1 (first vaccination visit). Sample treatment or condition, as interpreted from the label and publication: pre-vaccination baseline after standard-of-care therapy. Source: PBMCs, taken from a glioma patient treated with radiotherapy, temozolomide or both. The receptors shown here come from a man in his forties or fifties with glioma.

The chain carries TRBV18 and TRBJ2-5; D may be TRBD2 (5 bases). V was pared by 2 bases and J by 7 bases, with 5 bases between. CDR1 is KGHSH and CDR2 is LQKENI in the germline V gene. The CDR3 consists of 11 residues. The CDR3: CASSPGGTQYF. CDR3 bases: TGTGCCAGCTCACCAGGAGGGACCCAGTACTTC. Variable domain in full (rest from reference TRBV18 and TRBJ2-5): NAGVMQNPRHLVRRRGQEARLRCSPMKGHSHVYWYRQLPEEGLKFMVYLQKENIIDESGMPKERFSAEFPKEGPSILRIQQVVRGDSAAYFCASSPGGTQYFGPGTRLLVL.

V gene TRBV6-1 combines with J gene TRBJ2-7, with D tentatively TRBD2 (6 bases). The V end lost 11 bases, the J end lost 5 bases, and 25 bases lay between the germline ends. Germline V lookup: CDR1 MNHNS, CDR2 SASEGT. This CDR3 spans 15 amino acids. CDR3 nucleotide sequence: TGTGCCGGCTCCCCCTCCCCCCTAGCGCCGAACGAGCAGTACTTC. Its protein is CAGSPSPLAPNEQYF.

Only a few counts were recorded for this clone. The chain couples TRBV19 to TRBJ1-1; D remains unclear. Between the trimmed V and J ends, which lost 4 bases and 0 bases, there was a span of 6 bases. This CDR3 contains 13 residues. CDR1 and CDR2 (germline): LNHDA, SQIVND (reference sequence). The CDR3 reads CASSKFLNTEAFF. In nucleotides, the CDR3 is TGTGCCAGTAGTAAGTTTTTGAACACTGAAGCTTTCTTT.

The sample holds one count of this clone. The chain is built from TRBV14 and TRBJ2-7, with D possibly matching TRBD1 (6 bases). Germline CDR1 SGHDN, CDR2 FVKESK. CDR3 length equals 13 residues. Trimming removed 6 bases at V and 0 bases at J, with 9 bases between. This chain's CDR3 is CASRPTGSYEQYF. The CDR3 coding sequence is TGTGCCAGCAGGCCGACAGGCTCCTACGAGCAGTACTTC.

The table lists this clone with a count of one. The chain carries TRBV14 and TRBJ2-2; 7 bases agree with TRBD1. CDR3 length equals 15 residues. The V gene end was trimmed by 1 base and the J gene end by 5 bases; junction bases not matched to a gene: 4. Germline values: CDR1 SGHDN, CDR2 FVKESK. For the CDR3, the DNA is TGTGCCAGCAGCCAAGGACAGGGAAGGACCGGGGAGCTGTTTTTT. Residues: CASSQGQGRTGELFF.

J is TRBJ2-3 and V is TRBV7-2, with 7 nucleotides matching TRBD2. Germline loops: CDR1 SGHTA, CDR2 FQGNSA. The CDR3 runs to 16 residues. With 5 bases clipped from V and 0 bases from J, the junction kept 8 bases outside the gene matches. The CDR3 DNA follows: TGTGCCAGCAGCCCGCGACTAGCAGCTAGCACAGATACGCAGTATTTT. It is translated as CASSPRLAASTDTQYF. Based on the CDR3 plus reference TRBV7-2 and TRBJ2-3, the full variable domain is GAGVSQSPSNKVTEKGKDVELRCDPISGHTALYWYRQSLGQGLEFLIYFQGNSAPDKSGLPSDRFSAERTGGSVSTLTIQRTQQEDSAVYLCASSPRLAASTDTQYFGPGTRLTVL.

J is TRBJ1-4 and V is TRBV5-1; a weak D match, TRBD1 (5 bases). Per the germline V gene, CDR1 is SGHRS and CDR2 is YFSETQ. The V and J ends lost 4 bases and 4 bases respectively, with 14 bases between them. This CDR3 spans 15 amino acids. In DNA, the CDR3 is TGCGCCAGCAGCGGGAACCGGGGGGATAATGAAAAACTGTTTTTT. This codes for CASSGNRGDNEKLFF.

CDR3 coding DNA: TGTGCCAGCAGCTTAAATCCCGCTAACTATGGCTACACCTTC. It is translated as CASSLNPANYGYTF. This chain joins TRBV7-6 and TRBJ1-2; D is unclear. Trimming took off 2 bases at V and 0 bases at J, with 7 bases between the two ends. Germline values: CDR1 SGHVS, CDR2 FNYEAQ. The CDR3 length is 14 residues.